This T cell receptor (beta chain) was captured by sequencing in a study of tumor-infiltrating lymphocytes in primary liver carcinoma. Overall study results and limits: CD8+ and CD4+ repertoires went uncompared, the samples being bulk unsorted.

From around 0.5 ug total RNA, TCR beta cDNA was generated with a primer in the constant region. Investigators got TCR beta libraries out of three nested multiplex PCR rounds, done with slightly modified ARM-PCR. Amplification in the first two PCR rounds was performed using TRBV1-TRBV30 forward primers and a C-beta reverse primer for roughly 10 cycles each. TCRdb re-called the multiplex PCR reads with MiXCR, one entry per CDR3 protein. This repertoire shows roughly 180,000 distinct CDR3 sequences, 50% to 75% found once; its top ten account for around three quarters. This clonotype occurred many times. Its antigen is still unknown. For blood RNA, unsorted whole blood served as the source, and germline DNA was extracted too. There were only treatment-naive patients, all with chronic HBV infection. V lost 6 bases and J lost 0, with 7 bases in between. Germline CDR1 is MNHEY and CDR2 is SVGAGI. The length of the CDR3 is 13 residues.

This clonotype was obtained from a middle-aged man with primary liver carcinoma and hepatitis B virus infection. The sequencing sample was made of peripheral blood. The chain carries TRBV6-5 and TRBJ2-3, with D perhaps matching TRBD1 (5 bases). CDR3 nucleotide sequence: TGTGCCAGCAGAACAGGTAGCACAGATACGCAGTATTTT. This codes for CASRTGSTDTQYF.